This T cell receptor beta chain was observed in a study of T cell changes during pregnancy in multiple sclerosis. J lost 10 bases, V lost 5 bases, and 9 bases had no gene match. The CDR3 sequence is 14 residues long. Germline CDR1 reads MNHEY; CDR2 reads SMNVEV (reference sequence). This table comes from immunoSEQ multiplex PCR, and its TCRdb copy is limited to in-frame clones, with some not included. The sample gives roughly 30,000 clones, about 86% of which show up once; about 0.74% is in the top ten. The V gene is TRBV27, the J gene TRBJ1-4, with 8 bases aligning to TRBD1. The receptor's source is a female donor in good health, enrolled as a control in a pregnancy study. Here the sequenced sample was CD4+ T cells from peripheral blood mononuclear cells, taken in the first trimester of pregnancy. CDR3 loop: CASSPGQGRGKLFF. The DNA of the CDR3 is TGTGCCAGCAGTCCCGGACAGGGCCGGGGAAAACTGTTTTTT.